One TCR beta chain is described in this entry. What it binds is not known. This sample stems from a study of shared clonotypes between healthy human individuals. Study-wide context: Researchers assigned three CD4 naive, three CD4 memory, two CD8 naive and one CD8 memory plate to each donor. The study, taken as a whole, reports: In contrast to clonotypes shared by all four donors, non-shared clonotypes had lower generation probabilities. The small donor group covered limited genetic and exposure diversity.

From germline, CDR1 is LNHDA and CDR2 SQIVND (reference sequence). V dropped 5 bases and J dropped 0; count of bases not matched to a gene: 13. CDR3 length: 18 amino acids. CD8 cells classed as naive were CD45RO-negative and positively selected for CCR7, excluding terminally differentiated effector memory CD45RA+ cells. Study processing details: Owing to the provision of junction-only sequences devoid of quality scores by immunoSEQ, filtering differed. Assay: immunoSEQ multiplex PCR; the TCRdb copy retains only in-frame clones and omits some. The V and J calls and the clone size are those of that table, but D and trimming were determined from the DNA. Here the sample spans 2 million to 2.5 million clones, just over 90% being singletons.

The receptor was derived from a man between 18 and 29 years old in good health. Some clones in this sample may be carry-over from other donors' samples. The sample was naive CD8+ T cells from PBMCs. J is TRBJ2-1 and V is TRBV19, with 7 bases identical to TRBD2. As DNA, the CDR3 is TGTGCCAGTAGTTCTAGCGGATTTCCCCCGAGCTCCTACAATGAGCAGTTCTTC. Protein: CASSSSGFPPSSYNEQFF.